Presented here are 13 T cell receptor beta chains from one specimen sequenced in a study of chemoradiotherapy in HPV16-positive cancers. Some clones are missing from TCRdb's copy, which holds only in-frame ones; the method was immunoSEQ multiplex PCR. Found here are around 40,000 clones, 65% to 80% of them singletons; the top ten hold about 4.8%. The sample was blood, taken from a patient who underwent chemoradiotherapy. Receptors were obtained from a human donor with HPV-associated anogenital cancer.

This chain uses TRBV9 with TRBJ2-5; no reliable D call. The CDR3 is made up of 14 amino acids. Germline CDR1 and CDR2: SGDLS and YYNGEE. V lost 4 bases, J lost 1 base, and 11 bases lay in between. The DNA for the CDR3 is TGTGCCAGCAGCATCCGACCTAGCCAAGAGACCCAGTACTTC. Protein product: CASSIRPSQETQYF.

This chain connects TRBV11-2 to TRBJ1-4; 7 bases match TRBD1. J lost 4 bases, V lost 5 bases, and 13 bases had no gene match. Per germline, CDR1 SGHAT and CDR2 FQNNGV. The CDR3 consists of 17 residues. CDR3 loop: CASSIAPGQRINEKLFF. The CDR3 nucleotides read TGTGCCAGCAGCATAGCCCCGGGACAGCGGATTAATGAAAAACTGTTTTTT.

The CDR3 here is CASSEGQWGSPLHF. The CDR3 DNA sequence: TGCGCCAGCAGCGAGGGACAGTGGGGTTCACCCCTCCACTTT. The chain employs TRBV5-1 and TRBJ1-6; 7 bases are a match to TRBD1. J lost 9 bases, V lost 4 bases, and 7 bases had no gene match. Germline lookup yields CDR1 SGHRS and CDR2 YFSETQ. The CDR3 consists of 14 residues.

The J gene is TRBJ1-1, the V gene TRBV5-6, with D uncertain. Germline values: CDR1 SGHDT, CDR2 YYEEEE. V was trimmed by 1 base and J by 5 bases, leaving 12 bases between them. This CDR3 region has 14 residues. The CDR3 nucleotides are TGTGCCAGCAGCTTGTATCGCAGTCGGACTGAAGCTTTCTTT. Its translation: CASSLYRSRTEAFF.

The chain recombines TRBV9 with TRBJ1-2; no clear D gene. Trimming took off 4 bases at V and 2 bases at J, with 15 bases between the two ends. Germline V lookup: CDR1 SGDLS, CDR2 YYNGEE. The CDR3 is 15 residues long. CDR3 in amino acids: CASSPTAGTNYGYTF. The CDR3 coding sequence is TGTGCCAGCAGCCCGACGGCGGGAACGAACTATGGCTACACCTTC.

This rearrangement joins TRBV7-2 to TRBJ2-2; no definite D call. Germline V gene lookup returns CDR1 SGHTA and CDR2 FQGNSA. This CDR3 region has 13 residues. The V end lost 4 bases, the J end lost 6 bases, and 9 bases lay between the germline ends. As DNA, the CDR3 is TGTGCCAGCAGCTCCAGTATGGCCGGGGAGCTGTTTTTT. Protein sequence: CASSSSMAGELFF.

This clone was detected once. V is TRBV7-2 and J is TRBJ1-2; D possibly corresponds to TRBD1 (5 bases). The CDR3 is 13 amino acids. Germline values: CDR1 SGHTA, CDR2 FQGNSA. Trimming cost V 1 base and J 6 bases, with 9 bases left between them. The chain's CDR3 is CASSLVQADGYTF. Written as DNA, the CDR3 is TGTGCCAGCAGCTTAGTACAGGCGGATGGCTACACCTTC.

CDR3 in amino acids: CASSFTGGIDSPLHF. The CDR3 DNA sequence: TGTGCCAGCAGCTTCACGGGGGGGATTGATTCACCCCTCCACTTT. The J gene is TRBJ1-6, the V gene TRBV7-8, with D possibly matching TRBD1 (5 bases). Germline CDR1 reads SGHVS; CDR2 reads FQNEAQ. The length of the CDR3 is 15 residues. Trimming left V 3 bases short and J 8 bases short, with 14 bases between.

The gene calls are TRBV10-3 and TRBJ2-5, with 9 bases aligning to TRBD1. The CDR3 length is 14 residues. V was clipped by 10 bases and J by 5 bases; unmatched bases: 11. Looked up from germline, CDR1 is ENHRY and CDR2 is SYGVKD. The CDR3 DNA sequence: TGTGCCACCCACCACACAGGGGGCATGGAGACCCAGTACTTC. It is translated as CATHHTGGMETQYF.

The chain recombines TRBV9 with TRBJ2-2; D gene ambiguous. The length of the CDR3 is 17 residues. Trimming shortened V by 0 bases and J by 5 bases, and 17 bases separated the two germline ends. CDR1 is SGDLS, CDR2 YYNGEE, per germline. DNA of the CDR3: TGTGCCAGCAGCGTAGCGGGCCAAGTGACTCTGACCGGGGAGCTGTTTTTT. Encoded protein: CASSVAGQVTLTGELFF.

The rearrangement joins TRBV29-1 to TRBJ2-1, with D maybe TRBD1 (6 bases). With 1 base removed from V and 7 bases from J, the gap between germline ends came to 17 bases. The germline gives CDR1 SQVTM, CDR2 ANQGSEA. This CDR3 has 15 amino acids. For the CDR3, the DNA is TGCAGCGTTGAAGTGCCCAGGGGCGCCCTTAATGAGCAGTTCTTC. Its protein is CSVEVPRGALNEQFF.

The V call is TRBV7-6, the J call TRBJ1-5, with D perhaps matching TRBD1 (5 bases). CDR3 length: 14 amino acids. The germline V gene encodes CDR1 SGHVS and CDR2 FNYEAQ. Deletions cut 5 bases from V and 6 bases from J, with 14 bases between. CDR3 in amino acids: CASSQSRDGQPQHF. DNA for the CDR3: TGTGCCAGCAGCCAATCCCGGGACGGTCAGCCCCAGCATTTT.

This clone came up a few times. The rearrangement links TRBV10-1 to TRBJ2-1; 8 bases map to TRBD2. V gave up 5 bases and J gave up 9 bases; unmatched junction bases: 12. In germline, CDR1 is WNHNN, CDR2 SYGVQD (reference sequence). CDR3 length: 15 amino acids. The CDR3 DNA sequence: TGCGCCAGCAGTCCTCTGTCGGGGGGGCCTGGTGAGCAGTTCTTC. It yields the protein CASSPLSGGPGEQFF.